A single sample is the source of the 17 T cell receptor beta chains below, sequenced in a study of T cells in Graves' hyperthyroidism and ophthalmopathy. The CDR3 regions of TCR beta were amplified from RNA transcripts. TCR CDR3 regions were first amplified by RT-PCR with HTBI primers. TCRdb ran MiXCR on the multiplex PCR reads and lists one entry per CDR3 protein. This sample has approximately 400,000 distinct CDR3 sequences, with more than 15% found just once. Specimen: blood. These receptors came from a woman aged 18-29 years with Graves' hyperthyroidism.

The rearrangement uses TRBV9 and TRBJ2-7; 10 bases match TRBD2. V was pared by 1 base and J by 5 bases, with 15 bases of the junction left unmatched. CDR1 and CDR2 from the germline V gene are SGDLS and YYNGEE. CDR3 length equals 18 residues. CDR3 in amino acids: CASSVQAGGASGGHEQYF. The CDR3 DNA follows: TGTGCCAGCAGCGTACAAGCAGGGGGCGCTAGCGGGGGCCACGAGCAGTACTTC.

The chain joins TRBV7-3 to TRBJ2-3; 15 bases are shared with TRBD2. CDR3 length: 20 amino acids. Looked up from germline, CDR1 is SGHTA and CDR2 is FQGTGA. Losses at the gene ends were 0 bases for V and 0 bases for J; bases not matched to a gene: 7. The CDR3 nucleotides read TGTGCCAGCAGCTTAACTCCGGGACTAGCGGGGGGCGGTAGCACAGATACGCAGTATTTT. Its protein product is CASSLTPGLAGGGSTDTQYF.

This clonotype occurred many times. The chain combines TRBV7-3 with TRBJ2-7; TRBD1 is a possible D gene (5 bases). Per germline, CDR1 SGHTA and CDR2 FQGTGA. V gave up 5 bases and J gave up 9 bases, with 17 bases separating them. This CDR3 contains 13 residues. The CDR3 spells CASSPNGRVAQYF. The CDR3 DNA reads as TGTGCCAGCAGCCCAAATGGCAGGGTAGCGCAGTACTTC. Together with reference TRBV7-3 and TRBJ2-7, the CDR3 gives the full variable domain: GAGVSQTPSNKVTEKGKYVELRCDPISGHTALYWYRQSLGQGPEFLIYFQGTGAADDSGLPNDRFFAVRPEGSVSTLKIQRTERGDSAVYLCASSPNGRVAQYFGPGTRLTVT.

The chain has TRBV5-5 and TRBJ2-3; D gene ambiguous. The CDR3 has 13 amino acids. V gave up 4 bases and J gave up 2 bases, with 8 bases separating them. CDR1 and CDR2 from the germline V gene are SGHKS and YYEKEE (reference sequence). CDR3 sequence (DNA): TGTGCCAGCAGCCTCCAATTCACAGATACGCAGTATTTT. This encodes CASSLQFTDTQYF.

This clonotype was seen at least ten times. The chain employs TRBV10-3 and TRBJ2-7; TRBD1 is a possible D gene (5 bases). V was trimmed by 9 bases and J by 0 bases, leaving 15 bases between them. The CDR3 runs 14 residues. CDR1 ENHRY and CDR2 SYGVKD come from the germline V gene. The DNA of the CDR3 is TGTGCCATAGCACGGCAGGGAAACTCCTACGAGCAGTACTTC. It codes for CAIARQGNSYEQYF.

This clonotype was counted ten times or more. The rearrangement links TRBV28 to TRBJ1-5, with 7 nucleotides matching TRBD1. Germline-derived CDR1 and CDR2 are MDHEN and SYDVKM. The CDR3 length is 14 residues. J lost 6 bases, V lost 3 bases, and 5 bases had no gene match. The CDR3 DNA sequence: TGTGCCAGCAGTTTGCGGCAGGGGGGTCAGCCCCAGCATTTT. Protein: CASSLRQGGQPQHF.

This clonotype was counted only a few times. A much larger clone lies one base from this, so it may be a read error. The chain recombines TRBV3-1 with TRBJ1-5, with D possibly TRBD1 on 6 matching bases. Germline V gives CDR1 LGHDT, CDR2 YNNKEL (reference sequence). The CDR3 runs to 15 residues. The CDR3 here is CVSSHGEGGNQPQHF. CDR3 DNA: TGTGTCAGCAGCCATGGGGAGGGGGGCAATCAGCCCCAGCATTTT.

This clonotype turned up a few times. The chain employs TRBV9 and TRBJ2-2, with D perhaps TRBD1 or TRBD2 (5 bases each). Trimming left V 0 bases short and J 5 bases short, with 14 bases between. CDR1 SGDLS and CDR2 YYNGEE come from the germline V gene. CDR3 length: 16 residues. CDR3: CASSVGGARATGELFF. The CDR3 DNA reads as TGTGCCAGCAGCGTAGGAGGGGCTAGGGCTACCGGGGAGCTGTTTTTT.

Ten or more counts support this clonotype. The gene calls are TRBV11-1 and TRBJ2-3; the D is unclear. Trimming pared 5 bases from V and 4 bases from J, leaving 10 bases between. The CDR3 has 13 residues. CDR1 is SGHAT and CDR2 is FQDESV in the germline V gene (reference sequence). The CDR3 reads CASSRHEADTQYF. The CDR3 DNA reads TGTGCCAGCAGCCGCCATGAGGCAGATACGCAGTATTTT. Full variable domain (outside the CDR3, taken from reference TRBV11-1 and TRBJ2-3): EAEVAQSPRYKITEKSQAVAFWCDPISGHATLYWYRQILGQGPELLVQFQDESVVDDSQLPKDRFSAERLKGVDSTLKIQPAELGDSAMYLCASSRHEADTQYFGPGTRLTVL.

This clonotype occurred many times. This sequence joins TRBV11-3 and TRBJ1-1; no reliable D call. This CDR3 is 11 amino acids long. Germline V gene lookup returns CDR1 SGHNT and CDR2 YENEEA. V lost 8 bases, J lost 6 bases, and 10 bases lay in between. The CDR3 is CASSGRAEAFF. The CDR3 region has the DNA TGTGCCAGCTCGGGAAGGGCTGAAGCTTTCTTT.

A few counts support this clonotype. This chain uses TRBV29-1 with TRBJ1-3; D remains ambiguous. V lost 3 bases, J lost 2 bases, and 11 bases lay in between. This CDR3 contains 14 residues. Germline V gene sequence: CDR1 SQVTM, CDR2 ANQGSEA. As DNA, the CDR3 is TGCAGCGTTGAGGGTGGAGGCCCTGGAAACACCATATATTTT. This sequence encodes CSVEGGGPGNTIYF. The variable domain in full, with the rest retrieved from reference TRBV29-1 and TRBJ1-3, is SAVISQKPSRDICQRGTSLTIQCQVDSQVTMMFWYRQQPGQSLTLIATANQGSEATYESGFVIDKFPISRPNLTFSTLTVSNMSPEDSSIYLCSVEGGGPGNTIYFGEGSWLTVV.

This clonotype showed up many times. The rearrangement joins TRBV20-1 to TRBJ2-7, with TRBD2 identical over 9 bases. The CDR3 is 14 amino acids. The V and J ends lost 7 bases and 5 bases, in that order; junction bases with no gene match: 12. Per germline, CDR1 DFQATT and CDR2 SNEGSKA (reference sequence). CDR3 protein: CSVLWREGGDEQYF. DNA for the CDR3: TGCAGTGTACTTTGGCGGGAGGGGGGCGACGAGCAGTACTTC.

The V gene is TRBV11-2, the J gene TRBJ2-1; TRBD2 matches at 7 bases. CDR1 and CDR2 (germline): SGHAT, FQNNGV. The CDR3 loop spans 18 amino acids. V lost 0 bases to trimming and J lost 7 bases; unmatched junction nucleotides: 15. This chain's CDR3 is CASSLDGGSGMNGNEQFF. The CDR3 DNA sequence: TGTGCCAGCAGCTTAGATGGGGGAAGCGGGATGAATGGGAATGAGCAGTTCTTC. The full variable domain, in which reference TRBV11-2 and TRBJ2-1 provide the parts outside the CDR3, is EAGVAQSPRYKIIEKRQSVAFWCNPISGHATLYWYQQILGQGPKLLIQFQNNGVVDDSQLPKDRFSAERLKGVDSTLKIQPAKLEDSAVYLCASSLDGGSGMNGNEQFFGPGTRLTVL.

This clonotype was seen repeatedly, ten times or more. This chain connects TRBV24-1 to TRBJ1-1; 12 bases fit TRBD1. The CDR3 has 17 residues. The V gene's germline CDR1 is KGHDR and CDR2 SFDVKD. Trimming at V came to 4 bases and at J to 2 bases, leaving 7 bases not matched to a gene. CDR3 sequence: CATSETGTGGENTEAFF. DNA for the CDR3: TGTGCCACCAGTGAAACCGGGACAGGGGGCGAAAACACTGAAGCTTTCTTT.

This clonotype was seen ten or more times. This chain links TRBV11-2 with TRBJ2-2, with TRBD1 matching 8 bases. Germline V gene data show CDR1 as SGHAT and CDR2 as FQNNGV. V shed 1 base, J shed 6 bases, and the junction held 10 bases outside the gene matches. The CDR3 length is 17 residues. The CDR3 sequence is CASSLVGDRRAAGELFF. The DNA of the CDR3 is TGTGCCAGCAGCTTAGTTGGGGACAGGCGAGCCGCCGGGGAGCTGTTTTTT.

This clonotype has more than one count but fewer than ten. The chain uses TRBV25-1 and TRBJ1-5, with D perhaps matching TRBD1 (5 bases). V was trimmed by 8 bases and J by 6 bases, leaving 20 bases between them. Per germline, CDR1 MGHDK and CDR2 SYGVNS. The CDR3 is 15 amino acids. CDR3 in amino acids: CASGPGTGVGQPQHF. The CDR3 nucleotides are TGTGCCAGCGGCCCCGGGACGGGCGTCGGTCAGCCCCAGCATTTT.

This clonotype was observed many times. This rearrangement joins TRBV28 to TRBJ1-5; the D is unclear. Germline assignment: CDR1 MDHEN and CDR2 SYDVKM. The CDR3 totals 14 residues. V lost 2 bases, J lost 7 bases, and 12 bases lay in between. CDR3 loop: CASSLTAFGQPQHF. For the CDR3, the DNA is TGTGCCAGCAGTTTAACTGCGTTCGGACAGCCCCAGCATTTT.